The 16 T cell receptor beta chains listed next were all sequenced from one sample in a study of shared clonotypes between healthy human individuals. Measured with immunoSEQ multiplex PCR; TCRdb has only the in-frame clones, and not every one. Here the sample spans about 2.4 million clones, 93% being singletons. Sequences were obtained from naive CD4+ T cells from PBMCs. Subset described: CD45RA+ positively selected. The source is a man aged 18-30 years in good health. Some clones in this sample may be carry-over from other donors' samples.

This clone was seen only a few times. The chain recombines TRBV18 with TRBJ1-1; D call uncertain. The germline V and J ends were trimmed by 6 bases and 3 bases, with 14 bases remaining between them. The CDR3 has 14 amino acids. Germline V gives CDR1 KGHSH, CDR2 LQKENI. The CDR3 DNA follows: TGTGCCAGCTCCCCGGGTCCCCCGGACACTGAAGCTTTCTTT. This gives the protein CASSPGPPDTEAFF.

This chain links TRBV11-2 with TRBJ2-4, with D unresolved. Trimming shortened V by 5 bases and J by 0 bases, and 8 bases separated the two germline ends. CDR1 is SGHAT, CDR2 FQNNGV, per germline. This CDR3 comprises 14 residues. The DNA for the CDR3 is TGTGCCAGCAGCGGGGAAATAGCCAAAAACATTCAGTACTTC. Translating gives CASSGEIAKNIQYF.

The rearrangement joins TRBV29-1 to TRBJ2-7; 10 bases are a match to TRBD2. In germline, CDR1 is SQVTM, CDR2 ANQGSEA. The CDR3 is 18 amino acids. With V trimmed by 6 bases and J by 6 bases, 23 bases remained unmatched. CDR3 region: CSVRQLAGEPRSRVEQYF. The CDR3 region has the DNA TGCAGCGTCCGTCAGCTAGCGGGAGAGCCTAGAAGCCGGGTCGAGCAGTACTTC.

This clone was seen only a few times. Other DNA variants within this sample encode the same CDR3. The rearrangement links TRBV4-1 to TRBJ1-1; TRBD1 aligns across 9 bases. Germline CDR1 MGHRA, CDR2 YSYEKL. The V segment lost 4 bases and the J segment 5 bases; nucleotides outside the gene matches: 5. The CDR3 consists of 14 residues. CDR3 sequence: CASSRGQGRTEAFF. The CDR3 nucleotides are TGCGCCAGCAGCCGAGGACAGGGGAGAACTGAAGCTTTCTTT.

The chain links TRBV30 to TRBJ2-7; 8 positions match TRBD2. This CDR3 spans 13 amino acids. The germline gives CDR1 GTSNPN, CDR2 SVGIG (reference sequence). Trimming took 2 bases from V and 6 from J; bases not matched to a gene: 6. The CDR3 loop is CAWSRSGRGEQYF. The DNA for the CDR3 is TGTGCCTGGAGTAGAAGCGGGAGAGGCGAGCAGTACTTC.

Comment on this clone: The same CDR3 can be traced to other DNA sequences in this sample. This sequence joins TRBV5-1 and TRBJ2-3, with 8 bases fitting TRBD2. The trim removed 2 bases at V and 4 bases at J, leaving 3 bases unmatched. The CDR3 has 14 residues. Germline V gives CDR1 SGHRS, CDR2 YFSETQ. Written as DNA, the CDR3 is TGCGCCAGCAGCTTAGCGGGAGTGGCAGATACGCAGTATTTT. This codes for CASSLAGVADTQYF.

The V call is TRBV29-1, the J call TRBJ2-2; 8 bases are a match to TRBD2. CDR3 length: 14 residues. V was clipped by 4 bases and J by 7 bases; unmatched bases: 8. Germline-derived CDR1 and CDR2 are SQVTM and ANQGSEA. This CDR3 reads CSVGHNAGGGELFF. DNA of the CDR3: TGCAGCGTTGGTCATAACGCGGGGGGCGGGGAGCTGTTTTTT.

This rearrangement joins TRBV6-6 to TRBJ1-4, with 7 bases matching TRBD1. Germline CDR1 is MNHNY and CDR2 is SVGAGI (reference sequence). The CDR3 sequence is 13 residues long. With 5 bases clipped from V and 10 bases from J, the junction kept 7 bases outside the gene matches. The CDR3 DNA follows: TGTGCCAGCAGTCCGGACAGGTCCGCAAAACTGTTTTTT. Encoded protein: CASSPDRSAKLFF.

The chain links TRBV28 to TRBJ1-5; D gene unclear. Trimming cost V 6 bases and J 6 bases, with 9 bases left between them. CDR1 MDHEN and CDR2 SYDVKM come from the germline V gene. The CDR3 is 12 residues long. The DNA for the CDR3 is TGTGCCAGCAGCGTGGCATCTCAGCCCCAGCATTTT. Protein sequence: CASSVASQPQHF.

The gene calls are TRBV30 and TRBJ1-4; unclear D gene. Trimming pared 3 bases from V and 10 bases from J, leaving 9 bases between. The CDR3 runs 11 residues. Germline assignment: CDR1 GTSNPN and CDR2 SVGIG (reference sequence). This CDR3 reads CAWSREGKLFF. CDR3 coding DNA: TGTGCCTGGAGCCGAGAGGGAAAACTGTTTTTT.

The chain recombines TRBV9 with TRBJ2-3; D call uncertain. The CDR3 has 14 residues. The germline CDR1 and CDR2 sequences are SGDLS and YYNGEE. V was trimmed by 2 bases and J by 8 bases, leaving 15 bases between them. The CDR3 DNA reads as TGTGCCAGCAGCGTGGGGTATGAGGTTGGTACGCAGTATTTT. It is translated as CASSVGYEVGTQYF.

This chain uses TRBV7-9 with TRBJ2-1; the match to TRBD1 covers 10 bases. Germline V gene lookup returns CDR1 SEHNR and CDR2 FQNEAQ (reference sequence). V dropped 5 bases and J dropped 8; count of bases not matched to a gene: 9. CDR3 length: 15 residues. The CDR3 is CASSPGTGVWDEQFF. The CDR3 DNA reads TGTGCCAGCAGCCCCGGGACAGGGGTCTGGGATGAGCAGTTCTTC.

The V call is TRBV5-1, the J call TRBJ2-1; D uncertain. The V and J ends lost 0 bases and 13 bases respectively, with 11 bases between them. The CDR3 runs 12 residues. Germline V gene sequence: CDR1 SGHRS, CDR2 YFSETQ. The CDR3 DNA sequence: TGCGCCAGCAGCTTGGATCGGAACCTCCAGTTCTTC. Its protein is CASSLDRNLQFF. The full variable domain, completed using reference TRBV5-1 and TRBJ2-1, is KAGVTQTPRYLIKTRGQQVTLSCSPISGHRSVSWYQQTPGQGLQFLFEYFSETQRNKGNFPGRFSGRQFSNSRSEMNVSTLELGDSALYLCASSLDRNLQFFGPGTRLTVL.

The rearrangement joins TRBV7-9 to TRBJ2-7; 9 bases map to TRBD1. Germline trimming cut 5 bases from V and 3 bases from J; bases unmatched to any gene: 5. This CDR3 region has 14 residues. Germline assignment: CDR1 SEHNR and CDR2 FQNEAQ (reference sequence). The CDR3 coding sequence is TGTGCCAGCAGCGCCGGGACAGGGATCTACGAGCAGTACTTC. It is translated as CASSAGTGIYEQYF.

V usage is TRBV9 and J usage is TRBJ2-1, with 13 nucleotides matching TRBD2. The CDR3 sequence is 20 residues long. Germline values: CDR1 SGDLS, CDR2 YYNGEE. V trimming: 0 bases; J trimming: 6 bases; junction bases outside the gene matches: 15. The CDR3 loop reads CASSVGNSPSTSGRVNEQFF. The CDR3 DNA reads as TGTGCCAGCAGCGTAGGCAACTCTCCATCAACTAGCGGGAGGGTCAATGAGCAGTTCTTC.

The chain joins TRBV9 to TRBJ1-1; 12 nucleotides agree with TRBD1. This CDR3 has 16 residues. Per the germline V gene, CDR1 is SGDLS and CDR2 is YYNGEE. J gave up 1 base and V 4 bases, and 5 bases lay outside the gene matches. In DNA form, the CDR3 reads TGTGCCAGCAGCCGATCGGGACAGGGGGCGAACACTGAAGCTTTCTTT. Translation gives CASSRSGQGANTEAFF.